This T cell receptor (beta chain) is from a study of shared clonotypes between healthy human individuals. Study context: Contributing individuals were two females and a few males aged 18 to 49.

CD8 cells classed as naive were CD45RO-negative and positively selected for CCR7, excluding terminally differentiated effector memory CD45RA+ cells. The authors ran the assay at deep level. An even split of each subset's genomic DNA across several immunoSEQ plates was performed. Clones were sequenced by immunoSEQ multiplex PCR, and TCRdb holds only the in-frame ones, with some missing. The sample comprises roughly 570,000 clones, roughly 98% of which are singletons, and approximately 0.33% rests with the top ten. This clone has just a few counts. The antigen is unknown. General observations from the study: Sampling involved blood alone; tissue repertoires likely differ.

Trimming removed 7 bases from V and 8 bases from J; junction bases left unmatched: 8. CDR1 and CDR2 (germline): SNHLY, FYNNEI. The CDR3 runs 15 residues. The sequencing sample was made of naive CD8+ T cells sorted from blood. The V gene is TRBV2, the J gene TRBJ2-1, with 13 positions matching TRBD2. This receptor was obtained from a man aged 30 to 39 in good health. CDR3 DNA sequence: TGTGCCAGCATCCGGACTAGCGGGAGCTTGGATGAGCAGTTCTTC. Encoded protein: CASIRTSGSLDEQFF.